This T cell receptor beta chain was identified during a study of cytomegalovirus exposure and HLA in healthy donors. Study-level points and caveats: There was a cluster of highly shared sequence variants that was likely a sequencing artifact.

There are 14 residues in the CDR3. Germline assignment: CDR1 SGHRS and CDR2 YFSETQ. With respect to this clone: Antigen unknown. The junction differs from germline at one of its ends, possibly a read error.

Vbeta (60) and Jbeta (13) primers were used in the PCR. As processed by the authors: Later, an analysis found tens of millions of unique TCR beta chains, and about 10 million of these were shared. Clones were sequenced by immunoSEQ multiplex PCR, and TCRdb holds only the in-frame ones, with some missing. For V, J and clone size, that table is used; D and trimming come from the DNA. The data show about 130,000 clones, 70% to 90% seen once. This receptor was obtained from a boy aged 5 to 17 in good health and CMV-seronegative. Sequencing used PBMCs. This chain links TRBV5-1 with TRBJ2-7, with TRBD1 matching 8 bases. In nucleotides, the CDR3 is TGCGCCAGCAGCCTACCAGGGGGCTCCGACGAGCAGTACTTC. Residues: CASSLPGGSDEQYF.